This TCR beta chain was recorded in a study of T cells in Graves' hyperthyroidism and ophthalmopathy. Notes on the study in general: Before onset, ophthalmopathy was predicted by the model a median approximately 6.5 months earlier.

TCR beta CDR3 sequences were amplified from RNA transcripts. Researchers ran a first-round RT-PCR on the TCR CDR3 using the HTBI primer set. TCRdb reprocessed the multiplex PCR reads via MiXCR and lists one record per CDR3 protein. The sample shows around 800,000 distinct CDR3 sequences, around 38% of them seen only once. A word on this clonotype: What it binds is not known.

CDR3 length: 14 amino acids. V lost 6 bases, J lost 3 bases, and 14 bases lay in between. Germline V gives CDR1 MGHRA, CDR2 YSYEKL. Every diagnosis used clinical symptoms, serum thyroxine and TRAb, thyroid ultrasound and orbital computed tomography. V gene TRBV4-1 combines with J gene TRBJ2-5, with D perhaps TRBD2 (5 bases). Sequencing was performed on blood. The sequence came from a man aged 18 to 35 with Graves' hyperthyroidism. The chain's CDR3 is CASRSGDGEETQYF. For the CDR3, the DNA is TGCGCCAGCAGAAGCGGAGATGGGGAAGAGACCCAGTACTTC.